This T cell receptor (beta chain) derives from a study of cytomegalovirus exposure and HLA in healthy donors. Study-level findings and limits: Productive rates of about 90% or about 30% were seen for most TCR beta V segments in an earlier analysis. Later analysis demonstrated an association between a missense DCLRE1C variant and TCR beta V- and J-gene trimming. Common viral pathogens seemed to be connected with several of the most significant clusters, according to a later analysis.

Though nominally healthy at sampling, donors likely had unrecorded immune exposures. Notes on this clone: Its target is unknown.

In the PCR, 60 Vbeta and 13 Jbeta primers were used. Sequencing was performed with immunoSEQ multiplex PCR; in TCRdb, only in-frame clones are kept and a portion is missing. In all, the sample yields under 250,000 clones. The sequencing sample was made of PBMCs. The receptor comes from a girl aged 2 to 9 in good health and CMV-seropositive.

The CDR3, as DNA: TGTGCCAGCAGTCCAACCCCTGGGACAGTCCACTACGAGCAGTACTTC. Its protein product is CASSPTPGTVHYEQYF. This sequence joins TRBV27 and TRBJ2-7, with 7 bases aligning to TRBD1. Looked up from germline, CDR1 is MNHEY and CDR2 is SMNVEV (reference sequence). The CDR3 extends over 16 amino acids. J was trimmed by 3 bases and V by 5 bases; bases with no gene match: 13.